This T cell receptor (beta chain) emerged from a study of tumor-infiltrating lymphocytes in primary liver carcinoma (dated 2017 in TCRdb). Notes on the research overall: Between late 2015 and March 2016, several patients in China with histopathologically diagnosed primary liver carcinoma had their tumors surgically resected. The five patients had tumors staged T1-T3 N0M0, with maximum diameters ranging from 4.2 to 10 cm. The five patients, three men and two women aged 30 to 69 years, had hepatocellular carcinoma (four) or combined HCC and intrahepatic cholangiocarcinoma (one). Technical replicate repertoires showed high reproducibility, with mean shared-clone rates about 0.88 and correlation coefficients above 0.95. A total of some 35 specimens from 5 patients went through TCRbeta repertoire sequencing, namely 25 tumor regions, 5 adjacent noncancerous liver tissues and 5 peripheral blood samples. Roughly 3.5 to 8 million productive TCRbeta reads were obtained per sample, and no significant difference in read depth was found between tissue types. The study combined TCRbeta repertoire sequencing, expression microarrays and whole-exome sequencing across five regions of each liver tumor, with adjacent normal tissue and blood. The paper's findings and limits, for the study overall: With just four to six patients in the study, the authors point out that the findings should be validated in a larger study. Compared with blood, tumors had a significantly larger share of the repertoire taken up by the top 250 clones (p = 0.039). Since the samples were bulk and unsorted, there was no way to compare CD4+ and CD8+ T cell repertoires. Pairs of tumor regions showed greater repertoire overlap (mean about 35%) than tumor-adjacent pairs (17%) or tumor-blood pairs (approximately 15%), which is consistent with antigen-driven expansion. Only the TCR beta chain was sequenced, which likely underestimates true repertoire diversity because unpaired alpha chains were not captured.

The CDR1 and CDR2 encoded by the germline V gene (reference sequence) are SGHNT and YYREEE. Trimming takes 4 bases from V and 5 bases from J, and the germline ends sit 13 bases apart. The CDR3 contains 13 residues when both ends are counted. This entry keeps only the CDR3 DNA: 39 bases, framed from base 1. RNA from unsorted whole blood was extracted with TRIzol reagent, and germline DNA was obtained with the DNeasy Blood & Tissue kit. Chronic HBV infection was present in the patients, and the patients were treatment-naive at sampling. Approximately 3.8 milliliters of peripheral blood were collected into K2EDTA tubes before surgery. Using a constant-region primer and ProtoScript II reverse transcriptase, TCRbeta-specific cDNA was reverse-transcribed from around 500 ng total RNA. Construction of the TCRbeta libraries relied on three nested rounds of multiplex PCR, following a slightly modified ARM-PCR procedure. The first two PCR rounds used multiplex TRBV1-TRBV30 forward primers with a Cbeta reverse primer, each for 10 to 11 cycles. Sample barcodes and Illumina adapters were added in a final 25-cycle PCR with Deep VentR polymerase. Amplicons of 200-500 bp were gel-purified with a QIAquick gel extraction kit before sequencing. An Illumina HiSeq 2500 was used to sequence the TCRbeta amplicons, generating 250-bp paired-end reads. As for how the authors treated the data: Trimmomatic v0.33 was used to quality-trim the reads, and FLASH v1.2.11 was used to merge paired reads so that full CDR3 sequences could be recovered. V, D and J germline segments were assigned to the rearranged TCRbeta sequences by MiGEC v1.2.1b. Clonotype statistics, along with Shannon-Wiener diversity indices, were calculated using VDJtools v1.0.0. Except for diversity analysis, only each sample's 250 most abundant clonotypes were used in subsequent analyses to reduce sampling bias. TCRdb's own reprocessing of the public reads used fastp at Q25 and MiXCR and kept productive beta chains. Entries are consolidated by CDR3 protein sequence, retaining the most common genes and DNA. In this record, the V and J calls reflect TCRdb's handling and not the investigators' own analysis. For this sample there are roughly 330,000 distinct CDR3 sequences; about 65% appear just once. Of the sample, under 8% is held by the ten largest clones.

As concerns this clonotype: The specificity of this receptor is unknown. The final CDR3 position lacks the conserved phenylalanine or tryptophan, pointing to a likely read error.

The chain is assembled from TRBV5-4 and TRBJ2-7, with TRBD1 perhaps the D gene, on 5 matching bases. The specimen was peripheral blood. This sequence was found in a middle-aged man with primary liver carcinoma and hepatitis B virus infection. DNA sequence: TGTGCCAGCAGCCTAAAGGGGTCCAACGAGCAGTACATC. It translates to CASSLKGSNEQYI.